The 9 T cell receptor beta chains below all came from one sample that was sequenced in a study of OX40 agonist ivuxolimab in advanced cancers. Sequenced by immunoSEQ multiplex PCR; TCRdb stores in-frame clones only, minus some. The sample contains fewer than 55,000 clones, 85% to 90% of which appear only once. The source was CD4+ or CD8+ T cells sorted from blood, collected in a trial of the OX40 agonist ivuxolimab. The receptors stem from an adult with an advanced solid tumor such as melanoma, head and neck, liver or kidney cancer.

The chain has TRBV9 and TRBJ1-1, with TRBD1 as a possible D gene (6 bases). The CDR3 is 14 residues long. Germline loops: CDR1 SGDLS, CDR2 YYNGEE. V lost 2 bases and J lost 0, with 8 bases in between. CDR3 sequence reads: CASSVGQLNTEAFF. The CDR3 DNA sequence: TGTGCCAGCAGCGTTGGACAGCTGAACACTGAAGCTTTCTTT.

J is TRBJ2-5 and V is TRBV10-1; no firm D call. The ends were cut back, 2 bases at V and 5 bases at J, with 6 bases in the middle. Germline values: CDR1 WNHNN, CDR2 SYGVQD (reference sequence). The CDR3 is made up of 12 amino acids. CDR3 bases: TGCGCCAGCAGTGAGGGGAAGGAGACCCAGTACTTC. Translated: CASSEGKETQYF.

The chain has TRBV6-5 and TRBJ1-2; 7 nucleotides align to TRBD1. V was pared by 6 bases and J by 3 bases, with 4 bases of the junction left unmatched. The CDR3 is 13 amino acids. Germline CDR1 and CDR2: MNHEY and SVGAGI. CDR3 DNA: TGTGCCAGCAGCCAAGACAGGGACTATGGCTACACCTTC. This sequence encodes CASSQDRDYGYTF.

Here the CDR3 reads CASSIPGNTGELFF. The CDR3 nucleotides read TGTGCCAGTAGTATCCCAGGGAACACCGGGGAGCTGTTTTTT. The rearrangement uses TRBV19 and TRBJ2-2, with D uncertain. CDR1 and CDR2 (germline): LNHDA, SQIVND (reference sequence). This CDR3 contains 14 residues. Trimming shortened V by 3 bases and J by 1 base, and 6 bases separated the two germline ends.

V and J are TRBV5-6 and TRBJ1-6, with 7 bases aligning to TRBD1. Germline V CDR1 and CDR2: SGHDT, YYEEEE. Losses at the gene ends were 4 bases for V and 5 bases for J; bases not matched to a gene: 6. This CDR3 has 15 residues. The CDR3 sequence is CASSLPGQNNSPLHF. Here the CDR3 DNA reads TGTGCCAGCAGCCTACCGGGACAGAATAATTCACCCCTCCACTTT.

The chain carries TRBV7-2 and TRBJ2-5; D is undetermined. Germline V CDR1 and CDR2: SGHTA, FQGNSA. This CDR3 has 13 amino acids. V lost 5 bases, J lost 6 bases, and 13 bases lay in between. The CDR3 protein is CASSLDTSQTQYF. CDR3 in DNA: TGTGCCAGCAGCCTCGACACGAGCCAGACCCAGTACTTC.

The chain uses TRBV7-9 and TRBJ1-4, with 10 bases aligning to TRBD1. Per germline, CDR1 SEHNR and CDR2 FQNEAQ (reference sequence). The V segment lost 3 bases and the J segment 7 bases; nucleotides outside the gene matches: 2. CDR3 size: 14 residues. CDR3 region: CASSLTGGSEKLFF. The CDR3 DNA sequence: TGTGCCAGCAGCTTGACAGGGGGCTCTGAAAAACTGTTTTTT.

This chain joins TRBV28 and TRBJ2-5; D is possibly TRBD1 (7 bases). Germline lookup yields CDR1 MDHEN and CDR2 SYDVKM. V was cut by 6 bases and J by 5 bases, with 19 bases left in between. This CDR3 contains 15 residues. The CDR3 nucleotides are TGTGCCAGCAGCGACGACAGGGAGGAATGGGAGACCCAGTACTTC. Amino acid sequence: CASSDDREEWETQYF.

This chain links TRBV28 with TRBJ2-7, with D possibly being TRBD2 (5 bases). The V end lost 2 bases, the J end lost 2 bases, and 10 bases lay between the germline ends. CDR3 size: 14 residues. Germline CDR1 and CDR2: MDHEN and SYDVKM. The CDR3 nucleotides read TGTGCCAGCAGTTTAGAGGGTCCGCCCTACGAGCAGTACTTC. Protein product: CASSLEGPPYEQYF.